A selection of T cell receptor beta chains follows, all from one sample in a study of T cells expressing NK-cell markers. After re-calling the 5' RACE reads, TCRdb lists one entry per CDR3 protein, DNA absent. The sample totals over 100,000 distinct CDR3 sequences. Material for sequencing was blood T cells: a sorted CD56 or NKG2C T cell subset, CD4+ or CD8+ T cells, or bulk PBMC T cells (not recorded which). These receptors all stem from a woman aged 18 to 69 in good health. The CDR3 runs from the conserved cysteine through the conserved F or W.

TRBV19	TRBJ1-1	CASTLGSRGGSEAFF
TRBV4-3	TRBJ2-1	CASSQDLGEGHDEQFF
TRBV7-9	TRBJ2-1	CASSLGPNNEQFF
TRBV12-3/TRBV12-4	TRBJ1-5	CASRDRGEQPQHF
TRBV20-1	TRBJ1-4	CSARAFGRAATNEKLFF
TRBV10-3	TRBJ1-5	CAISESGGERVDNQPQHF
TRBV19	TRBJ2-1	CASSRTVNDEQFF
TRBV29-1	TRBJ2-2	CSVGAVSGELFF
TRBV6-2/TRBV6-3	TRBJ2-2	CASSPGGIGELFF
TRBV5-4	TRBJ1-1	CASNTWGLDEAFF
TRBV7-2	TRBJ2-5	CASSLLVTGRGETQYF
TRBV19	TRBJ2-5	CASSEEDRDQETQYF
TRBV7-2	TRBJ2-7	CASSLRGVEQYF
TRBV7-3	TRBJ2-1	CASSLDPAYNEQFF
TRBV11-2	TRBJ2-1	CASSLISGPNEQFF
TRBV7-9	TRBJ2-7	CASSLFNRDEQYF
TRBV20-1	TRBJ2-2	CSARVGLGTGELFF
TRBV7-9	TRBJ2-2	CASSLVGVAGELFF
TRBV21-1	TRBJ2-3	CASRKSGEPYTDTQYF
TRBV20-1	TRBJ2-1	CSARIPPYEQFF
TRBV27	TRBJ1-1	CASSLDGTANTEAFF
TRBV28	TRBJ2-3	CASSLYSAGGGATDTQYF
TRBV25-1	TRBJ1-2	CASSYGSNGYTF
TRBV7-3	TRBJ2-1	CASSLGHSQEQFF
TRBV27	TRBJ2-6	CASLASSGFFAGANVLTF
TRBV5-1	TRBJ2-7	CASSYGVYEQYF
TRBV27	TRBJ2-1	CAIAPGGSYNEQFF
TRBV4-2	TRBJ2-4	CASSQAPDRASPIQYF
TRBV6-5	TRBJ2-3	CASSYAAGVRDTQYF
TRBV12-3/TRBV12-4	TRBJ1-1	CASSDGPRRKAFF
TRBV20-1	TRBJ2-7	CSARGDFEYEQYF
TRBV15	TRBJ2-2	CATSKSRTPNTGELFF
TRBV7-9	TRBJ2-1	CASSFRVDEQFF
TRBV19	TRBJ2-1	CASSIGDRGTPNEQFF
TRBV29-1	TRBJ2-1	CSVVWAVRPQNEQFF
TRBV20-1	TRBJ1-1	CSAKGISTEAFF